One T cell receptor (beta chain) is described in this entry. This record comes from a study of blood T cell repertoires in COVID-19. Looking at the study overall: Whether acute or convalescent, the COVID-19 samples came from the United States, Italy and Spain. Sample material is recorded as cDNA or gDNA derived from T cells, B-cell-depleted T cells, or PBMCs.

The authors' processing: Counts of nucleated cells, estimated from reference gene primer amplification, were obtained. Clones were read by immunoSEQ multiplex PCR, and TCRdb kept only the in-frame ones, dropping some. V, J and clone size reflect that table, while D and trimming were determined from the DNA. The sample lists some 130,000 clones, about 85% occurring once. V lost 5 bases, J lost 4 bases, and 12 bases lay in between. Germline CDR1 is MNHEY and CDR2 is SMNVEV (reference sequence). The CDR3 covers 14 residues. This clonotype originated in a middle-aged man with active or convalescent COVID-19. The chain is built from TRBV27 and TRBJ1-3; D is perhaps TRBD1 (5 bases). The sample taken for sequencing was peripheral blood. Here the CDR3 DNA reads TGTGCCAGCAGTATGGGGGGGAGGGGAAACACCATATATTTT. Encoded protein: CASSMGGRGNTIYF.